The rows below give T cell receptor beta chains drawn from one sample of a study of OX40 agonist ivuxolimab in advanced cancers. Some clones are missing from TCRdb's copy, which holds only in-frame ones; the method was immunoSEQ multiplex PCR. The sample contains some 63,000 clones, 94% of which appear only once. Here the sequenced sample was CD4+ or CD8+ T cells sorted from blood, taken in a trial of the OX40 agonist ivuxolimab. These receptors originate from an adult with an advanced solid tumor such as melanoma, head and neck, liver or kidney cancer. The CDR3 runs from the conserved cysteine through the conserved F or W. The D gene is left open where the match is weak. Clone sizes are given selectively: once, few, many, or a class where the clone is expanded.

len: 18
j_gene: TRBJ2-7
v_gene: TRBV7-6
d_gene: TRBD2
abundance: .
CDR3aa: CASSPLLAGGYVPGEQYF
CDR3nt: TGTGCCAGCAGCCCTTTACTAGCGGGAGGCTATGTTCCGGGGGAGCAGTACTTC

len: 14
j_gene: TRBJ2-7
v_gene: TRBV6-5
d_gene: TRBD1
abundance: .
CDR3aa: CASSYSGTGDEQYF
CDR3nt: TGTGCCAGCAGTTACTCCGGGACAGGGGACGAGCAGTACTTC

len: 15
j_gene: TRBJ1-1
v_gene: TRBV7-9
d_gene: .
abundance: .
CDR3aa: CASSLEESMNTEAFF
CDR3nt: TGTGCCAGCAGCTTAGAGGAGTCCATGAACACTGAAGCTTTCTTT

len: 15
j_gene: TRBJ1-1
v_gene: TRBV4-2
d_gene: .
abundance: .
CDR3aa: CASSQLIRGDTEAFF
CDR3nt: TGTGCCAGCAGCCAATTAATTCGGGGTGACACTGAAGCTTTCTTT

len: 12
j_gene: TRBJ2-3
v_gene: TRBV14
d_gene: .
abundance: .
CDR3aa: CASSHPGDTQYF
CDR3nt: TGTGCCAGCAGCCACCCGGGAGATACGCAGTATTTT

len: 16
j_gene: TRBJ2-1
v_gene: TRBV9
d_gene: .
abundance: once
CDR3aa: CASSPPGGKNHNEQFF
CDR3nt: TGTGCCAGCAGCCCCCCGGGCGGGAAGAACCACAATGAGCAGTTCTTC

len: 16
j_gene: TRBJ2-1
v_gene: TRBV4-3
d_gene: TRBD1
abundance: .
CDR3aa: CASSHRTGANYNEQFF
CDR3nt: TGCGCCAGCAGCCACCGGACAGGAGCTAATTACAATGAGCAGTTCTTC

len: 18
j_gene: TRBJ2-5
v_gene: TRBV7-2
d_gene: TRBD2
abundance: .
CDR3aa: CASSLTPLLAGWKETQYF
CDR3nt: TGTGCCAGCAGCTTAACCCCTTTACTAGCGGGATGGAAAGAGACCCAGTACTTC

len: 15
j_gene: TRBJ2-1
v_gene: TRBV9
d_gene: .
abundance: .
CDR3aa: CASSERSGQDNEQFF
CDR3nt: TGTGCCAGCAGCGAGAGGAGCGGGCAAGACAATGAGCAGTTCTTC

len: 16
j_gene: TRBJ2-7
v_gene: TRBV4-1
d_gene: TRBD2
abundance: .
CDR3aa: CASSQELAAKSYEQYF
CDR3nt: TGCGCCAGCAGCCAGGAACTAGCGGCAAAATCCTACGAGCAGTACTTC

len: 19
j_gene: TRBJ2-2
v_gene: TRBV5-1
d_gene: TRBD2
abundance: .
CDR3aa: CASSPGLAGSSWNTGELFF
CDR3nt: TGCGCCAGCAGCCCCGGACTAGCGGGTTCCAGTTGGAACACCGGGGAGCTGTTTTTT

len: 15
j_gene: TRBJ1-4
v_gene: TRBV7-9
d_gene: .
abundance: .
CDR3aa: CASSALGGTNEKLFF
CDR3nt: TGTGCCAGCAGTGCGCTCGGCGGAACTAATGAAAAACTGTTTTTT

len: 15
j_gene: TRBJ1-1
v_gene: TRBV27
d_gene: .
abundance: .
CDR3aa: CASSLAGRMNTEAFF
CDR3nt: TGTGCCAGCAGTTTAGCCGGACGGATGAACACTGAAGCTTTCTTT

len: 13
j_gene: TRBJ2-2
v_gene: TRBV19
d_gene: TRBD1
abundance: .
CDR3aa: CASWTGVTGELFF
CDR3nt: TGTGCCAGCTGGACAGGGGTCACCGGGGAGCTGTTTTTT

len: 14
j_gene: TRBJ1-5
v_gene: TRBV27
d_gene: .
abundance: .
CDR3aa: CASSPLLSNQPQHF
CDR3nt: TGTGCCAGCAGTCCCCTACTTAGCAATCAGCCCCAGCATTTT

len: 14
j_gene: TRBJ2-5
v_gene: TRBV7-9
d_gene: .
abundance: .
CDR3aa: CASSLARELETQYF
CDR3nt: TGTGCCAGCAGCTTAGCGAGGGAATTAGAGACCCAGTACTTC

len: 14
j_gene: TRBJ1-3
v_gene: TRBV2
d_gene: .
abundance: .
CDR3aa: CASTDPTVLNTIYF
CDR3nt: TGTGCCAGCACCGATCCGACGGTTCTAAACACCATATATTTT

len: 13
j_gene: TRBJ1-2
v_gene: TRBV9
d_gene: TRBD1
abundance: .
CDR3aa: CASSPDRGYGYTF
CDR3nt: TGTGCCAGCAGCCCCGACAGGGGCTATGGCTACACCTTC

len: 14
j_gene: TRBJ2-7
v_gene: TRBV7-9
d_gene: .
abundance: .
CDR3aa: CASSPRDSPWEQYF
CDR3nt: TGTGCCAGCAGCCCGCGGGACTCCCCGTGGGAGCAGTACTTC

len: 14
j_gene: TRBJ2-1
v_gene: TRBV9
d_gene: .
abundance: .
CDR3aa: CASSGPGRSDEQFF
CDR3nt: TGTGCCAGCAGCGGACCCGGTAGGAGCGATGAGCAGTTCTTC

len: 16
j_gene: TRBJ2-3
v_gene: TRBV7-2
d_gene: TRBD2
abundance: .
CDR3aa: CASSLLAGQITDTQYF
CDR3nt: TGTGCCAGCAGCTTACTAGCGGGACAAATCACAGATACGCAGTATTTT

len: 13
j_gene: TRBJ1-1
v_gene: TRBV19
d_gene: .
abundance: .
CDR3aa: CASSKRGNTEAFF
CDR3nt: TGTGCCAGTAGTAAAAGGGGGAACACTGAAGCTTTCTTT

len: 13
j_gene: TRBJ1-1
v_gene: TRBV9
d_gene: .
abundance: .
CDR3aa: CASTQPPRTEAFF
CDR3nt: TGTGCCAGCACCCAGCCACCCAGGACGGAAGCTTTCTTT

len: 11
j_gene: TRBJ2-1
v_gene: TRBV6-5
d_gene: TRBD2
abundance: .
CDR3aa: CATSAGVEQFF
CDR3nt: TGTGCCACCTCGGCGGGGGTTGAGCAGTTCTTC

len: 13
j_gene: TRBJ1-2
v_gene: TRBV7-6
d_gene: .
abundance: .
CDR3aa: CASSLWDGYGYTF
CDR3nt: TGTGCCAGCAGCTTATGGGACGGCTATGGCTACACCTTC

len: 15
j_gene: TRBJ1-4
v_gene: TRBV7-9
d_gene: .
abundance: .
CDR3aa: CASSPAGATNEKLFF
CDR3nt: TGTGCCAGCAGCCCCGCGGGGGCCACTAATGAAAAACTGTTTTTT

len: 11
j_gene: TRBJ2-2
v_gene: TRBV7-2
d_gene: .
abundance: once
CDR3aa: CASSQTGELFF
CDR3nt: TGTGCCAGCAGCCAGACCGGGGAGCTGTTTTTT

len: 13
j_gene: TRBJ2-1
v_gene: TRBV27
d_gene: .
abundance: once
CDR3aa: CASSLSAHREQFF
CDR3nt: TGTGCCAGCAGTTTATCCGCTCACCGGGAGCAGTTCTTC

len: 16
j_gene: TRBJ2-2
v_gene: TRBV4-1
d_gene: .
abundance: once
CDR3aa: CASSQAGYIGTGELFF
CDR3nt: TGCGCCAGCAGCCAAGCAGGGTACATCGGCACCGGGGAGCTGTTTTTT

len: 13
j_gene: TRBJ1-1
v_gene: TRBV27
d_gene: .
abundance: .
CDR3aa: CAASLAVNTEAFF
CDR3nt: TGTGCCGCCAGCCTTGCGGTGAACACTGAAGCTTTCTTT

len: 12
j_gene: TRBJ1-4
v_gene: TRBV27
d_gene: .
abundance: .
CDR3aa: CASSHGDEKLFF
CDR3nt: TGTGCCAGCAGCCATGGGGATGAAAAACTGTTTTTT

len: 13
j_gene: TRBJ2-1
v_gene: TRBV9
d_gene: .
abundance: .
CDR3aa: CASSPGSYNEQFF
CDR3nt: TGTGCCAGCAGCCCCGGCTCCTACAATGAGCAGTTCTTC

len: 13
j_gene: TRBJ1-4
v_gene: TRBV6-5
d_gene: TRBD1
abundance: .
CDR3aa: CASSYLGQEKLFF
CDR3nt: TGTGCCAGCAGTTACTTGGGACAGGAAAAACTGTTTTTT

len: 16
j_gene: TRBJ1-1
v_gene: TRBV6-6
d_gene: TRBD1
abundance: .
CDR3aa: CASLYMPQGANTEAFF
CDR3nt: TGTGCCAGCCTGTACATGCCGCAGGGGGCGAACACTGAAGCTTTCTTT

len: 16
j_gene: TRBJ2-1
v_gene: TRBV7-9
d_gene: TRBD2
abundance: .
CDR3aa: CASSAPLAGGPDEQFF
CDR3nt: TGTGCCAGCAGCGCGCCCCTAGCGGGAGGGCCTGATGAGCAGTTCTTC

len: 19
j_gene: TRBJ2-2
v_gene: TRBV2
d_gene: TRBD2
abundance: .
CDR3aa: CAAGPRDGRERRGTGELFF
CDR3nt: TGTGCCGCCGGCCCCCGAGATGGGCGGGAACGGCGGGGGACCGGGGAGCTGTTTTTT

len: 17
j_gene: TRBJ2-7
v_gene: TRBV7-6
d_gene: TRBD2
abundance: .
CDR3aa: CASSLIAGGPKSYEQYF
CDR3nt: TGTGCCAGCAGCTTAATAGCGGGAGGGCCGAAGTCCTACGAGCAGTACTTC

len: 11
j_gene: TRBJ1-1
v_gene: TRBV7-9
d_gene: TRBD1
abundance: .
CDR3aa: CASSPGGEAFF
CDR3nt: TGTGCCAGCAGCCCAGGGGGGGAAGCTTTCTTT

len: 17
j_gene: TRBJ2-7
v_gene: TRBV5-6
d_gene: .
abundance: .
CDR3aa: CASSLGVLGSIGVEQYF
CDR3nt: TGTGCCAGCAGCTTAGGGGTCCTGGGTAGTATTGGAGTCGAGCAGTACTTC

len: 12
j_gene: TRBJ2-7
v_gene: TRBV25-1
d_gene: .
abundance: .
CDR3aa: CASSAAGKEQYF
CDR3nt: TGTGCCAGCAGTGCAGCAGGGAAAGAGCAGTACTTC